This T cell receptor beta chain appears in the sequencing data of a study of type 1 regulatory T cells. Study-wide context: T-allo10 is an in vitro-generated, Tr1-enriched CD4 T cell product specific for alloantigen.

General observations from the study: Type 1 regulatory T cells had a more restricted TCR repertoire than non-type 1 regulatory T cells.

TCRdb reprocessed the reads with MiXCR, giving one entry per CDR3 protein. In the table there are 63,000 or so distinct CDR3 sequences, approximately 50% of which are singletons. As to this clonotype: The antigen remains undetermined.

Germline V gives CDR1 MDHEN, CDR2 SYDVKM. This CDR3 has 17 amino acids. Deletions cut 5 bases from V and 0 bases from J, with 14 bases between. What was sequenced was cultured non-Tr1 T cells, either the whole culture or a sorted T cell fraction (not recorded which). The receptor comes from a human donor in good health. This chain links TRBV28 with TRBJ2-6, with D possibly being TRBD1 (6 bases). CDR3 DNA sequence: TGTGCCAGCAGTCTATTCGGACAGCTCTCTGGGGCCAACGTCCTGACTTTC. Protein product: CASSLFGQLSGANVLTF.